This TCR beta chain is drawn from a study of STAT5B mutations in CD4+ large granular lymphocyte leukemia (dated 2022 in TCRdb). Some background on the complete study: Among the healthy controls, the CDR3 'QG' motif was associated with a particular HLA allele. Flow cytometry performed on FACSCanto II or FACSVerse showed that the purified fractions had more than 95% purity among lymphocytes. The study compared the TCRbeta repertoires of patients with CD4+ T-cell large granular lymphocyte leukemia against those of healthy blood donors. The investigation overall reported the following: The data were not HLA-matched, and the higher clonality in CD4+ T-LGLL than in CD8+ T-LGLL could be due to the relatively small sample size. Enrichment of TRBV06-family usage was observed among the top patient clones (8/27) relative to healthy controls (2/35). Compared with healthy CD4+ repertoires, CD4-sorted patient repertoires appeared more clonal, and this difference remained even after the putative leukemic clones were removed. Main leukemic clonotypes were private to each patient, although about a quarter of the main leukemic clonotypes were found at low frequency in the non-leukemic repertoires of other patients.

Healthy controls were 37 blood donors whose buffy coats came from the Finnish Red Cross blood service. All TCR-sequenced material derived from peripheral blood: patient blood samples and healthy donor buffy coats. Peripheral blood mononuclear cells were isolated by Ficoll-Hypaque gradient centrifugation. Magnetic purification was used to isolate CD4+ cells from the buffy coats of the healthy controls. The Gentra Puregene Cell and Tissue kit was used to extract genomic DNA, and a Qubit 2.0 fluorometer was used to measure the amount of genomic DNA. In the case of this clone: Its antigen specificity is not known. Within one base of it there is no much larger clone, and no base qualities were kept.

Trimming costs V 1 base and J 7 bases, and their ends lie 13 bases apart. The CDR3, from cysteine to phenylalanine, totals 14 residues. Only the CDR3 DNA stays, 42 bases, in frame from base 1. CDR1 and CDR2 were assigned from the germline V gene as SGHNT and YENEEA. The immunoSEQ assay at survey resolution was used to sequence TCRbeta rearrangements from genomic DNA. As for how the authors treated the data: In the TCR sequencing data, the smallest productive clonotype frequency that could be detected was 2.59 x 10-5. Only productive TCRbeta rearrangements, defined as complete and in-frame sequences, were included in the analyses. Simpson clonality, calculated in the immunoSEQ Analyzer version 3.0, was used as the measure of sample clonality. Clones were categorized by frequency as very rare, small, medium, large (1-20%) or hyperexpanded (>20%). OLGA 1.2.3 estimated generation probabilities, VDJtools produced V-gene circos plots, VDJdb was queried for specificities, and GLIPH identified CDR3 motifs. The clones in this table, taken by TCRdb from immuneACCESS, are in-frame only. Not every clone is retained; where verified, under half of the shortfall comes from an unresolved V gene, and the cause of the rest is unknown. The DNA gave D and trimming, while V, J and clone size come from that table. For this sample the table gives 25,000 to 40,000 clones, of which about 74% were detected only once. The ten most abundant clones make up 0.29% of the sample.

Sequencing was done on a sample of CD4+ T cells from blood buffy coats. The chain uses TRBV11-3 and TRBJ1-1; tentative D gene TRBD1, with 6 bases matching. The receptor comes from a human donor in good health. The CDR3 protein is CASSLGGGGYEAFF. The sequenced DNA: TGTGCCAGCAGCTTAGGTGGAGGGGGGTATGAAGCTTTCTTT.